This entry lists 20 T cell receptor beta chains sequenced from one sample in a study of T cells in Graves' hyperthyroidism and ophthalmopathy. Authors of the study amplified TCR beta CDR3 regions from RNA transcripts. HTBI primers drove first-round RT-PCR of the TCR CDR3. A single record per CDR3 protein comes from TCRdb applying MiXCR to the multiplex PCR reads. The table includes a few hundred thousand distinct CDR3 sequences, 15% to 20% detected once. Sample: blood. Receptors were obtained from a man aged 45-65 years with Graves' ophthalmopathy.

This clonotype has just a few counts. The chain combines TRBV14 with TRBJ1-1; no definite D call. Deletions cut 2 bases from V and 4 bases from J, with 14 bases between. The V gene's germline CDR1 is SGHDN and CDR2 FVKESK. This CDR3 is built from 15 residues. CDR3 nucleotide sequence: TGTGCCAGCAGCCAATTTACTTCCCGTGGCACTGAAGCTTTCTTT. Residues: CASSQFTSRGTEAFF.

In this sample, this clonotype turned up a few times. CDR3 in DNA: TGTGCCAGCAGCCGGTCTTTCGGACGAGCCTACAATGAGCAGTTCTTC. Protein: CASSRSFGRAYNEQFF. V gene TRBV14 combines with J gene TRBJ2-1; D gene unclear. CDR1 is SGHDN, CDR2 FVKESK, per germline. V dropped 4 bases and J dropped 2 bases, with 15 bases sitting between them. The CDR3 has 16 residues.

V and J are TRBV25-1 and TRBJ1-5; no definite D call. The CDR3 consists of 12 residues. V dropped 4 bases and J dropped 5 bases, with 6 bases sitting between them. CDR1 is MGHDK and CDR2 is SYGVNS in the germline V gene. Written as DNA, the CDR3 is TGTGCCAGCAGTGTGGGATATCAGCCCCAGCATTTT. It specifies CASSVGYQPQHF.

The V gene is TRBV14, the J gene TRBJ1-2, with D possibly being TRBD1 (5 bases). This CDR3 comprises 14 residues. V lost 0 bases to trimming and J lost 6 bases, with 11 bases between them. Germline-derived CDR1 and CDR2 are SGHDN and FVKESK. The CDR3: CASSQDRSGNGYTF. CDR3 sequence (DNA): TGTGCCAGCAGCCAAGATCGGTCAGGGAATGGCTACACCTTC.

This clonotype occurred a few times. The J gene is TRBJ2-1, the V gene TRBV14; D remains ambiguous. The CDR3 has 14 residues. V lost 0 bases and J lost 6, with 9 bases in between. CDR1 is SGHDN, CDR2 FVKESK, per germline. The CDR3 sequence: CASSQDLLVNEQFF. Written as DNA, the CDR3 is TGTGCCAGCAGCCAAGATTTATTGGTCAATGAGCAGTTCTTC.

This clonotype has ten or more counts. J is TRBJ1-2 and V is TRBV11-2, with a weak D call TRBD1 (6 bases). Trimming shortened V by 2 bases and J by 4 bases, and 14 bases separated the two germline ends. Germline V gene lookup returns CDR1 SGHAT and CDR2 FQNNGV. The CDR3 runs to 15 residues. DNA for the CDR3: TGTGCCAGCAGCTTATACGTGGGACAAGCCTATGGCTACACCTTC. Residues: CASSLYVGQAYGYTF.

This clonotype was detected ten times or more. The chain couples TRBV2 to TRBJ2-3, with 10 bases matching TRBD2. Trimming removed 2 bases from V and 3 bases from J; junction bases left unmatched: 5. Germline loops: CDR1 SNHLY, CDR2 FYNNEI. This CDR3 contains 16 residues. DNA of the CDR3: TGTGCCAGCAGTGAATTGGTAGCGGGAGGTACAGATACGCAGTATTTT. Its protein is CASSELVAGGTDTQYF.

This clonotype was counted ten times or more. The chain is built from TRBV20-1 and TRBJ2-2, with 13 nucleotides matching TRBD2. The CDR3 has 16 residues. Trimming removed 0 bases from V and 6 bases from J; junction bases left unmatched: 4. Germline V gene lookup returns CDR1 DFQATT and CDR2 SNEGSKA (reference sequence). The CDR3 DNA sequence: TGCAGTGCTAGAGACCCACTAGCGGGAGGGTCCGGGGAGCTGTTTTTT. This sequence encodes CSARDPLAGGSGELFF.

V usage is TRBV6-6 and J usage is TRBJ1-1; 12 bases map to TRBD1. J was trimmed by 0 bases and V by 1 base; bases with no gene match: 3. Germline V gives CDR1 MNHNY, CDR2 SVGAGI (reference sequence). The CDR3 spans 17 residues. CDR3 in amino acids: CASSYWGTGGLNTEAFF. Written as DNA, the CDR3 is TGTGCCAGCAGTTACTGGGGGACAGGGGGCTTGAACACTGAAGCTTTCTTT.

The chain employs TRBV9 and TRBJ2-1, with 8 positions matching TRBD2. Losses at the gene ends were 4 bases for V and 3 bases for J; bases not matched to a gene: 9. Germline V gene sequence: CDR1 SGDLS, CDR2 YYNGEE. CDR3 length: 16 amino acids. In DNA, the CDR3 is TGTGCCAGCAGCCCACAAAGCGGGAGTATCTACAATGAGCAGTTCTTC. It yields the protein CASSPQSGSIYNEQFF.

This clonotype came up many times. The J gene is TRBJ2-1, the V gene TRBV11-2, with 7 bases matching TRBD2. This CDR3 is 15 amino acids long. Trimming cost V 3 bases and J 3 bases; bases outside gene matches: 5. Germline V gene lookup returns CDR1 SGHAT and CDR2 FQNNGV. CDR3: CASSFEGGDYNEQFF. In DNA, the CDR3 is TGTGCCAGCAGCTTCGAGGGAGGGGACTACAATGAGCAGTTCTTC.

The sample holds a few counts of this clonotype. This chain links TRBV29-1 with TRBJ1-5, with D unclear. The CDR3 is made up of 13 amino acids. V was clipped by 7 bases and J by 2 bases, with 12 bases between them. Germline loops: CDR1 SQVTM, CDR2 ANQGSEA. In DNA, the CDR3 is TGCAGCGCCACTTTTGCAGGCAATCAGCCCCAGCATTTT. Its translation is CSATFAGNQPQHF.

This clonotype was recorded at least ten times. The rearrangement links TRBV28 to TRBJ1-1, with TRBD1 matching over 7 bases. With 5 bases clipped from V and 3 bases from J, the junction kept 12 bases outside the gene matches. This CDR3 contains 16 residues. CDR1 and CDR2 (germline): MDHEN, SYDVKM. CDR3 protein: CASSLDYRGIYTEAFF. The CDR3 DNA sequence: TGTGCCAGCAGTCTGGATTACAGGGGAATTTACACTGAAGCTTTCTTT.

The V and J genes are TRBV15 and TRBJ2-7; D gene ambiguous. Trimming left V 1 base short and J 0 bases short, with 7 bases between. CDR1 is LNHNV and CDR2 is YYDKDF in the germline V gene (reference sequence). The CDR3 consists of 14 residues. The CDR3 DNA reads TGTGCCACCAGCAGAGGCGAAGCCTCCTACGAGCAGTACTTC. Translated: CATSRGEASYEQYF.

This clonotype has a count of ten or more. The chain employs TRBV20-1 and TRBJ2-7, with TRBD1 matching 10 bases. Germline assignment: CDR1 DFQATT and CDR2 SNEGSKA (reference sequence). The CDR3 is 14 residues long. V dropped 3 bases and J dropped 5; count of bases not matched to a gene: 7. The CDR3 nucleotides are TGCAGTGCTAGCCTTCCCGGGACAGGGGACGAGCAGTACTTC. Its translation is CSASLPGTGDEQYF.

This clonotype was counted many times. The chain is built from TRBV2 and TRBJ1-2; TRBD1 aligns across 9 bases. Germline CDR1 SNHLY, CDR2 FYNNEI. The trim removed 6 bases at V and 3 bases at J, leaving 2 bases unmatched. The CDR3 extends over 13 amino acids. CDR3 sequence: CASRRTGDYGYTF. The CDR3 DNA sequence: TGTGCCAGCAGACGGACAGGGGACTATGGCTACACCTTC.

The V call is TRBV3-1, the J call TRBJ2-5; D is perhaps TRBD2 (6 bases). The germline V gene has CDR1 LGHDT and CDR2 YNNKEL (reference sequence). The V gene lost 8 bases and the J gene lost 0 bases, with 16 bases spanning the gap. This CDR3 contains 15 residues. For the CDR3, the DNA is TGTGCCAGCGGGGATGGGGGGTGGTACCAAGAGACCCAGTACTTC. It specifies CASGDGGWYQETQYF.

This clonotype came up many times. Here the CDR3 reads CASKADTNTGELFF. The CDR3 nucleotides are TGTGCCAGCAAGGCGGATACGAACACCGGGGAGCTGTTTTTT. The V call is TRBV2, the J call TRBJ2-2; D gene ambiguous. CDR3 length: 14 residues. The V end was cut by 7 bases, the J end by 0 bases, with 9 bases between. CDR1 and CDR2 from the germline V gene are SNHLY and FYNNEI.

This clonotype was detected ten times or more. V gene TRBV2 combines with J gene TRBJ1-4; D not certain. CDR3 length: 13 amino acids. Germline CDR1 is SNHLY and CDR2 is FYNNEI. Trimming shortened V by 8 bases and J by 3 bases, and 10 bases separated the two germline ends. The CDR3 reads CASLGSPNEKLFF. CDR3 bases: TGTGCCAGCCTGGGGAGCCCTAATGAAAAACTGTTTTTT.

The table lists this clonotype with a few counts. The gene calls are TRBV6-2 or TRBV6-3 and TRBJ2-5; TRBD2 matches at 10 bases. The CDR3 runs to 15 residues. Germline V gene lookup returns CDR1 MNHEY and CDR2 SVGEGT. V was pared by 7 bases and J by 12 bases, with 17 bases of the junction left unmatched. CDR3 sequence (DNA): TGTGCCAGCAACAATGAACTAGCGGGACGGGCAAAAAAGTACTTC. This codes for CASNNELAGRAKKYF.